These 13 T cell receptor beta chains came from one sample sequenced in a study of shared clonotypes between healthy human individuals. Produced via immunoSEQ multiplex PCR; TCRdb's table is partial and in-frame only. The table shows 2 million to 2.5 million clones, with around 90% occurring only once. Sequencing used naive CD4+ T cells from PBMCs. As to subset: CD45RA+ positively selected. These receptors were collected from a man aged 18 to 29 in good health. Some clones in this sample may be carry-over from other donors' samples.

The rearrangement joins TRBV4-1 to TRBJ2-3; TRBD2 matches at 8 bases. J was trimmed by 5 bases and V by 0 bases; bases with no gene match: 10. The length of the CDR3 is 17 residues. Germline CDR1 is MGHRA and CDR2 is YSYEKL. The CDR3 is CASSQERGGPMKDTQYF. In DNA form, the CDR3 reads TGCGCCAGCAGCCAAGAACGGGGGGGACCCATGAAAGATACGCAGTATTTT.

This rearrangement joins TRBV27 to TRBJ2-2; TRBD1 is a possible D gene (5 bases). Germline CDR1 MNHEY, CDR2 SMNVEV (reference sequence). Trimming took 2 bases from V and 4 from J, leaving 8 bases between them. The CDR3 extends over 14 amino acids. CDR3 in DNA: TGTGCCAGCAGTTTAGACAGATTCACCGGGGAGCTGTTTTTT. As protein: CASSLDRFTGELFF.

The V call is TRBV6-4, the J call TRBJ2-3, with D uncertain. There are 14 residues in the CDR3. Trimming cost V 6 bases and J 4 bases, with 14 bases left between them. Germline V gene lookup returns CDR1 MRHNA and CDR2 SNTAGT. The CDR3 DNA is TGTGCCAGCAGCTCTGGGCGGATGCCAGATACGCAGTATTTT. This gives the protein CASSSGRMPDTQYF.

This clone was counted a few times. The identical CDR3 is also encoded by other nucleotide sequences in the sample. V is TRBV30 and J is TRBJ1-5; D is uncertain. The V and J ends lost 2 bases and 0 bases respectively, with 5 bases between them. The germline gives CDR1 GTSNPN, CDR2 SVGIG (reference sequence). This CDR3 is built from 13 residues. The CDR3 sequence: CAWSPRSNQPQHF. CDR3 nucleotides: TGTGCCTGGAGTCCGCGTAGCAATCAGCCCCAGCATTTT. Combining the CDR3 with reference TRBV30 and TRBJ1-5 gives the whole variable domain SQTIHQWPATLVQPVGSPLSLECTVEGTSNPNLYWYRQAAGRGLQLLFYSVGIGQISSEVPQNLSASRPQDRQFILSSKKLLLSDSGFYLCAWSPRSNQPQHFGDGTRLSIL.

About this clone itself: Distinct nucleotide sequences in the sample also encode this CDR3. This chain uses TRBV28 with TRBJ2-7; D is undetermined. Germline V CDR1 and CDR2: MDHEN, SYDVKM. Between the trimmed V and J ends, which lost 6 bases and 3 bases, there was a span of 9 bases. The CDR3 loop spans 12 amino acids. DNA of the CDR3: TGTGCCAGCAGCCCCCGGAGCTACGAGCAGTACTTC. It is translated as CASSPRSYEQYF. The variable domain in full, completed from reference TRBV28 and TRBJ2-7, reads DVKVTQSSRYLVKRTGEKVFLECVQDMDHENMFWYRQDPGLGLRLIYFSYDVKMKEKGDIPEGYSVSREKKERFSLILESASTNQTSMYLCASSPRSYEQYFGPGTRLTVT.

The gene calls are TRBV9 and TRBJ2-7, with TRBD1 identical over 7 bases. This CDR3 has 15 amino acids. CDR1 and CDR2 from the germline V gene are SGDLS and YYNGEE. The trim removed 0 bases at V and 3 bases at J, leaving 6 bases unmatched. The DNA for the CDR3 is TGTGCCAGCAGCGTAGGGCAGGGGGAGTTCTACGAGCAGTACTTC. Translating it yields CASSVGQGEFYEQYF.

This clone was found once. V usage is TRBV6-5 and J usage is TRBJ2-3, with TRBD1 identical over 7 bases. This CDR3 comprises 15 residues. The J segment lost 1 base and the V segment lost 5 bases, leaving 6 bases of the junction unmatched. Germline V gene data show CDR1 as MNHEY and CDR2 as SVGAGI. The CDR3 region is CASSPPGQGTDTQYF. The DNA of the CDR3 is TGTGCCAGCAGTCCCCCTGGACAGGGCACAGATACGCAGTATTTT.

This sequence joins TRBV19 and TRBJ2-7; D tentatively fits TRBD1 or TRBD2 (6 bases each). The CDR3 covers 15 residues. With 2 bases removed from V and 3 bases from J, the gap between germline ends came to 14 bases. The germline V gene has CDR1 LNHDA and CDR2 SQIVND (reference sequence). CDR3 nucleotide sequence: TGTGCCAGTAGTATAAGGGGGGACCCCATCTACGAGCAGTACTTC. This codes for CASSIRGDPIYEQYF.

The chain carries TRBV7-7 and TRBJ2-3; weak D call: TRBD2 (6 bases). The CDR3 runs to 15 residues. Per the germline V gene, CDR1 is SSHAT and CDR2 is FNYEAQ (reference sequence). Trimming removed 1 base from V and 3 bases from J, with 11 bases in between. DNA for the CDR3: TGTGCCAGCAGCTTAGGGTTTGGGGGGACAGATACGCAGTATTTT. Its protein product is CASSLGFGGTDTQYF.

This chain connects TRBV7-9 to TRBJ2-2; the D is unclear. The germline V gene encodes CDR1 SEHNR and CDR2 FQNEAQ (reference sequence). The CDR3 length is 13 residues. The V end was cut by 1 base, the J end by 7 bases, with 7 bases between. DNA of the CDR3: TGTGCCAGCAGCTTAGAGGTGTACGGGGAGCTGTTTTTT. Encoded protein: CASSLEVYGELFF.

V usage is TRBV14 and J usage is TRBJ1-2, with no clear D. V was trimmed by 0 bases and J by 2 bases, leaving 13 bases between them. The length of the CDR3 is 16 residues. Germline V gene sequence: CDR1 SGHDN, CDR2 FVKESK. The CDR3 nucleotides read TGTGCCAGCAGCCAAGATTATAGCGGCCACAACTATGGCTACACCTTC. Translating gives CASSQDYSGHNYGYTF.

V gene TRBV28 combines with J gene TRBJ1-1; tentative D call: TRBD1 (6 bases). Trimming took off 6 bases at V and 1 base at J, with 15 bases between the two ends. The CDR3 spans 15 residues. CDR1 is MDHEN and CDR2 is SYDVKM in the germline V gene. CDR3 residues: CASRVGGAGNTEAFF. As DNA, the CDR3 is TGTGCCAGCAGGGTGGGGGGCGCGGGGAACACTGAAGCTTTCTTT.

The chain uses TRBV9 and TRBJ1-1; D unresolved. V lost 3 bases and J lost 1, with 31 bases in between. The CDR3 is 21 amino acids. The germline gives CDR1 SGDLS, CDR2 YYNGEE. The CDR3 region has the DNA TGTGCCAGCAGCGAAAGTCCCGGGAACAACCGACCCAACACATCGAACACTGAAGCTTTCTTT. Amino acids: CASSESPGNNRPNTSNTEAFF.